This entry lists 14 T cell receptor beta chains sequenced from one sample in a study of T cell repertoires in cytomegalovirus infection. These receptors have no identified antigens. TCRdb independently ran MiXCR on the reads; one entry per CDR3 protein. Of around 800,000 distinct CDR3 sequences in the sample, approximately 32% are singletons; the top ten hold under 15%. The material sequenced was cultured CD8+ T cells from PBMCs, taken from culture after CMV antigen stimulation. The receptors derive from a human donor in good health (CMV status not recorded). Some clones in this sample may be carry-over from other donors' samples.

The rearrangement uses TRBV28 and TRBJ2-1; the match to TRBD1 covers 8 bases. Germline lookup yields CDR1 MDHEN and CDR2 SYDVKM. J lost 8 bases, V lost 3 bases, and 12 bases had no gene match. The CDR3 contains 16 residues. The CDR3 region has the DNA TGTGCCAGCAGTTTCTGGCTTACAGGGGGACAGGATGAGCAGTTCTTC. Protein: CASSFWLTGGQDEQFF.

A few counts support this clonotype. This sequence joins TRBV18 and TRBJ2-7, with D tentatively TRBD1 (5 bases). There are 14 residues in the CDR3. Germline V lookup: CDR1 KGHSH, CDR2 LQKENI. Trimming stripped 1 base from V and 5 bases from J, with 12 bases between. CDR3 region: CASSPLGQGDEQYF. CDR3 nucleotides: TGTGCCAGCTCACCACTCGGGCAAGGGGACGAGCAGTACTTC.

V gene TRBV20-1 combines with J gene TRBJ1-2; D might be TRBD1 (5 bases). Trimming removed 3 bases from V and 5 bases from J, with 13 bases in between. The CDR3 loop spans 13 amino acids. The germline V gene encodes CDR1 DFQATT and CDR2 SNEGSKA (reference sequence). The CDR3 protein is CSASRSGEYGYTF. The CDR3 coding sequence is TGCAGTGCTAGTAGGTCGGGGGAGTATGGCTACACCTTC.

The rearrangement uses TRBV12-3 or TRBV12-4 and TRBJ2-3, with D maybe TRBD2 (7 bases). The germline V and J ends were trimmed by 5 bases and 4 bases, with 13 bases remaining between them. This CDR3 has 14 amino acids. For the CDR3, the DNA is TGTGCCAGCAGTAAGGGGGGGTATCCAGATACGCAGTATTTT. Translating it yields CASSKGGYPDTQYF.

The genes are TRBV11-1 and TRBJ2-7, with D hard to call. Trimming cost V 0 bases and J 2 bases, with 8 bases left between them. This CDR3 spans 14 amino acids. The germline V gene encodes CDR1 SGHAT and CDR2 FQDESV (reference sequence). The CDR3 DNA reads TGTGCCAGCAGCTTAGCGTCTGACCCCTACGAGCAGTACTTC. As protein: CASSLASDPYEQYF.

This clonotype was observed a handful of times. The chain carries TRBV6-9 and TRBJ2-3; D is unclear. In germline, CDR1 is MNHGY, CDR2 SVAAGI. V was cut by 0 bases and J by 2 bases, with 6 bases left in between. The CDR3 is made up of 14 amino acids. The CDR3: CASSYSAPTDTQYF. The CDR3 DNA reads TGTGCCAGCAGTTATTCAGCTCCCACAGATACGCAGTATTTT.

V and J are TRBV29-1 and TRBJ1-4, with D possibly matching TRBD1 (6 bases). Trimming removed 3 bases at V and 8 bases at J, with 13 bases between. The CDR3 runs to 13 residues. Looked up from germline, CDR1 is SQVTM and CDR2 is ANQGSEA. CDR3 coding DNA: TGCAGCGTTGATGCAGGGGAAGGAGAAAAACTGTTTTTT. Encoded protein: CSVDAGEGEKLFF.

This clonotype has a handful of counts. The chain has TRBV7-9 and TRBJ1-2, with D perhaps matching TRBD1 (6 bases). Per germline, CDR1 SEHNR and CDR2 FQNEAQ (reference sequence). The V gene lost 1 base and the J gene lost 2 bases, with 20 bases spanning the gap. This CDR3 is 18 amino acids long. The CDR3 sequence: CASSLEGTSRGANYGYTF. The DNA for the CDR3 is TGTGCCAGCAGCTTAGAAGGGACTTCGCGGGGGGCGAACTATGGCTACACCTTC.

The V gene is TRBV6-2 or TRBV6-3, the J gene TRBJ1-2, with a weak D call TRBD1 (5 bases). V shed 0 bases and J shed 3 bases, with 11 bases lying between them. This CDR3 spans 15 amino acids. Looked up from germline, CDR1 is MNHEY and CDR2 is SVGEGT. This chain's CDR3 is CASSYSKVGDYGYTF. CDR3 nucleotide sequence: TGTGCCAGCAGTTACTCGAAGGTGGGGGACTATGGCTACACCTTC.

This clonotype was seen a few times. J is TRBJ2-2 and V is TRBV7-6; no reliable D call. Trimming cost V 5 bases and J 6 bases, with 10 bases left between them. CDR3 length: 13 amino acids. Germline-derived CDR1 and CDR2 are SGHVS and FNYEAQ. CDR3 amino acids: CASSHGGAGELFF. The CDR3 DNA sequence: TGTGCCAGCAGCCACGGTGGAGCCGGGGAGCTGTTTTTT.

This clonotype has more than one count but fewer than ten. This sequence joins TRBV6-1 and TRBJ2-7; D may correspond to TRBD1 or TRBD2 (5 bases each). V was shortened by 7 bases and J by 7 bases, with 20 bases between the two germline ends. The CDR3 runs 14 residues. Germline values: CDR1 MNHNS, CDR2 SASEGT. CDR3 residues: CASILTPGAREQYF. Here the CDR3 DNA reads TGTGCCAGCATCCTAACCCCCGGGGCGAGAGAGCAGTACTTC.

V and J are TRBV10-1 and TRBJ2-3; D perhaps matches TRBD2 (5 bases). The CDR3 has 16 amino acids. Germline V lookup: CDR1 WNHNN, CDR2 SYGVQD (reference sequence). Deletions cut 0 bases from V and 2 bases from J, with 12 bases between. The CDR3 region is CASSESSGLLTDTQYF. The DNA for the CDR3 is TGCGCCAGCAGTGAGTCGAGCGGACTTCTCACAGATACGCAGTATTTT.

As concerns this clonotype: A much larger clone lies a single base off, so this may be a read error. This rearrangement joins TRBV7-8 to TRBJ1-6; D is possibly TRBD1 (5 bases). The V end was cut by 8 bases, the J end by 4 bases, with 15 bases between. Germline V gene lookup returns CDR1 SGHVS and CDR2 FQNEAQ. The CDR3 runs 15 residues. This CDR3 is CASRLGVAYNSPLHF. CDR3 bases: TGTGCCAGCCGTCTAGGGGTGGCTTATAATTCACCCCTCCACTTT.

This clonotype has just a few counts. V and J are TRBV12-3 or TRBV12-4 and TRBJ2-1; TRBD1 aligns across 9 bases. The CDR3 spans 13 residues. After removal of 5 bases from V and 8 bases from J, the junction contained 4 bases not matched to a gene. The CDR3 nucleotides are TGTGCCAGCAGTATACAGGGGGCGTATGAGCAGTTCTTC. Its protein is CASSIQGAYEQFF.